The 10 T cell receptor beta chains in this list originate from one sample, sequenced in a study of patients with pleural tuberculosis. From the reads, TCRdb called clonotypes with MiXCR, one entry per CDR3 protein. The sample gives 25,000 to 30,000 distinct CDR3 sequences, under 20% of which show up once; roughly 3.6% is in the top ten. The sequencing input was peripheral blood. The receptor set was obtained from a human donor with pleural tuberculosis.

The chain uses TRBV5-1 and TRBJ2-7; 8 nucleotides match TRBD1. There are 14 residues in the CDR3. V trimming: 4 bases; J trimming: 2 bases; junction bases outside the gene matches: 5. Per the germline V gene, CDR1 is SGHRS and CDR2 is YFSETQ. The chain's CDR3 is CASSPGTGAYEQYF. The CDR3, as DNA: TGCGCCAGCAGCCCCGGGACAGGAGCCTACGAGCAGTACTTC. The full variable domain, its missing parts supplied by reference TRBV5-1 and TRBJ2-7, is KAGVTQTPRYLIKTRGQQVTLSCSPISGHRSVSWYQQTPGQGLQFLFEYFSETQRNKGNFPGRFSGRQFSNSRSEMNVSTLELGDSALYLCASSPGTGAYEQYFGPGTRLTVT.

At least ten counts were recorded for this clonotype. The chain is built from TRBV5-4 and TRBJ1-1, with D hard to call. Looked up from germline, CDR1 is SGHNT and CDR2 is YYREEE (reference sequence). The CDR3 loop spans 15 amino acids. V lost 3 bases to trimming and J lost 0 bases, with 12 bases between them. CDR3 protein: CASSYNFGLNTEAFF. The CDR3 coding sequence is TGTGCCAGCAGCTACAACTTCGGCCTGAACACTGAAGCTTTCTTT.

Worth noting for this clonotype: This could be a read error, since a much larger clone is one nucleotide away. The rearrangement uses TRBV6-1 and TRBJ2-7, with D unclear. Trimming left V 3 bases short and J 6 bases short, with 6 bases between. Germline V gene lookup returns CDR1 MNHNS and CDR2 SASEGT. This CDR3 is 11 amino acids long. This CDR3 reads CASSELAEQYF. The CDR3, as DNA: TGTGCCAGCAGTGAGTTAGCCGAGCAGTACTTC.

The sample holds many counts of this clonotype. The chain combines TRBV9 with TRBJ2-1; D gene unclear. Between the trimmed V and J ends, which lost 5 bases and 9 bases, there was a span of 12 bases. The CDR3 is 12 residues long. Per the germline V gene, CDR1 is SGDLS and CDR2 is YYNGEE. As DNA, the CDR3 is TGTGCCAGCAGTCCACGGCCCGGTGAGCAGTTCTTC. This gives the protein CASSPRPGEQFF. Full variable domain (outside the CDR3, taken from reference TRBV9 and TRBJ2-1): DSGVTQTPKHLITATGQRVTLRCSPRSGDLSVYWYQQSLDQGLQFLIQYYNGEERAKGNILERFSAQQFPDLHSELNLSSLELGDSALYFCASSPRPGEQFFGPGTRLTVL.

This clonotype has at least ten counts. This chain links TRBV20-1 with TRBJ2-7; maybe TRBD1 (6 bases). The V gene's germline CDR1 is DFQATT and CDR2 SNEGSKA (reference sequence). The germline V and J ends were trimmed by 5 bases and 1 base, with 15 bases remaining between them. The CDR3 totals 14 residues. This CDR3 is CSALAPDRSYEQYF. For the CDR3, the DNA is TGCAGTGCTCTAGCCCCGGACAGATCCTACGAGCAGTACTTC.

This clonotype is labeled as medium-sized. The rearrangement uses TRBV4-1 and TRBJ1-5, with D possibly matching TRBD1 (5 bases). Per germline, CDR1 MGHRA and CDR2 YSYEKL. This CDR3 comprises 14 residues. The V and J ends lost 2 bases and 1 base respectively, with 6 bases between them. CDR3 amino acids: CASSQQGSNQPQHF. The CDR3 nucleotides are TGCGCCAGCAGCCAACAGGGAAGCAATCAGCCCCAGCATTTT.

At least ten counts were recorded for this clonotype. The chain carries TRBV29-1 and TRBJ2-3, with a possible D match to TRBD1 (5 bases). Trimming took off 2 bases at V and 3 bases at J, with 9 bases between the two ends. The CDR3 consists of 13 residues. Germline V gene sequence: CDR1 SQVTM, CDR2 ANQGSEA. The CDR3 loop is CSVERQGTDTQYF. The CDR3 DNA is TGCAGCGTTGAAAGGCAGGGAACAGATACGCAGTATTTT.

This clonotype is deemed medium-sized. This sequence joins TRBV27 and TRBJ1-5, with 7 bases aligning to TRBD1. Germline V gives CDR1 MNHEY, CDR2 SMNVEV (reference sequence). This CDR3 spans 14 amino acids. Trimming at V came to 6 bases and at J to 7 bases, leaving 9 bases not matched to a gene. Written as DNA, the CDR3 is TGTGCCAGCAGAAGGACAGGCCGGGGACAGCCCCAGCATTTT. It yields the protein CASRRTGRGQPQHF.

Details on this clonotype: Given a much more abundant clone one base away, this may be a read error. For the CDR3, the DNA is TGCAGCGTTGAGAGGGACAATGAGCAGTCCTTC. This codes for CSVERDNEQSF. J is TRBJ2-1 and V is TRBV29-1; possibly TRBD1 for D (6 bases). CDR1 is SQVTM, CDR2 ANQGSEA, per germline. CDR3 length: 11 amino acids.

This clonotype was seen at least ten times. The rearrangement joins TRBV28 to TRBJ1-5; 9 nucleotides match TRBD1. This CDR3 is built from 15 residues. J was trimmed by 8 bases and V by 1 base; bases with no gene match: 6. Per germline, CDR1 MDHEN and CDR2 SYDVKM. The CDR3 here is CASSLSGTGKKPQHF. In nucleotides, the CDR3 is TGTGCCAGCAGTTTATCCGGGACAGGGAAGAAGCCCCAGCATTTT.